The T cell receptor beta chain described here comes from a study of beta chain features in type 1 diabetes. Findings of the study overall: It was possible that PCR favored shorter templates, equally so in patients and controls.

On this clone itself: Its antigen is not known.

The CDR3 has 15 amino acids. In germline, CDR1 is SGHAT, CDR2 FQNNGV. V was clipped by 1 base and J by 5 bases, with 15 bases between them. Expressed TCRB transcripts were sequenced after all isolated RNA was converted to cDNA. The protocol was immunoSEQ multiplex PCR, while the TCRdb copy is restricted to in-frame clones and leaves out a portion. The table has hundreds of thousands of clones, roughly 70% seen once. One heparinised draw of blood, averaging approximately 110 mL, came from each donor. The sample was naive CD4+ T cells from blood. The rearrangement joins TRBV11-2 to TRBJ2-7; perhaps TRBD1 as D (5 bases). The origin of this receptor is a man aged 25-45 years in good health. The CDR3 reads CASSLVGARLDEQYF. In nucleotides, the CDR3 is TGTGCCAGCAGCTTAGTTGGGGCACGGTTGGACGAGCAGTACTTC.